Listed here are 26 T cell receptor beta chains from one sample, sequenced in a study of read filtering for tumor transcriptome and immune sequencing. This library used about 360 ng RNA and molecular barcoded adaptors spanning alpha/delta and beta/gamma chains. TCRdb re-derived calls from the reads in MiXCR, one entry per CDR3 protein. The data show roughly 90,000 distinct CDR3 sequences, more than 9% seen once. What was sequenced was a population of CD138-negative cells sorted from bone marrow. The receptors come from a donor at least 40 years old with multiple myeloma.

This clonotype was seen ten or more times. V and J are TRBV5-1 and TRBJ1-5, with D possibly being TRBD1 (6 bases). V was shortened by 0 bases and J by 6 bases, with 10 bases between the two germline ends. From germline, CDR1 is SGHRS and CDR2 YFSETQ. This CDR3 is built from 14 residues. The CDR3 coding sequence is TGCGCCAGCAGCTTGGATGTGGGGGCTCAGCCCCAGCATTTT. This gives the protein CASSLDVGAQPQHF. Looking up the rest from reference TRBV5-1 and TRBJ1-5 gives the full variable domain: KAGVTQTPRYLIKTRGQQVTLSCSPISGHRSVSWYQQTPGQGLQFLFEYFSETQRNKGNFPGRFSGRQFSNSRSEMNVSTLELGDSALYLCASSLDVGAQPQHFGDGTRLSIL.

This clonotype has ten or more counts. V usage is TRBV12-5 and J usage is TRBJ2-2, with 8 bases identical to TRBD1. V was clipped by 9 bases and J by 6 bases; unmatched bases: 12. CDR3 size: 15 residues. CDR1 is LGHNT and CDR2 is FRNRAP in the germline V gene. The CDR3 region is CASTQTGGIAGELFF. In DNA form, the CDR3 reads TGTGCTAGCACCCAAACAGGGGGGATCGCCGGGGAGCTGTTTTTT.

Ten or more counts support this clonotype. This chain links TRBV6-2 or TRBV6-3 with TRBJ1-1, with D possibly TRBD1 on 5 matching bases. Germline V gives CDR1 MNHEY, CDR2 SVGEGT. This CDR3 comprises 15 residues. Trimming removed 5 bases at V and 1 base at J, with 14 bases between. The CDR3 DNA is TGTGCCAGCAGTAGCGCAGGGTCCGCGAACACTGAAGCTTTCTTT. Protein: CASSSAGSANTEAFF.

Turning to this clonotype: A much larger clonotype is one base distant, so this may be a read error. V usage is TRBV5-1 and J usage is TRBJ1-2; D is unresolved. This CDR3 spans 14 amino acids. Per the germline V gene, CDR1 is SGHRS and CDR2 is YFSETQ. The CDR3 DNA reads as TGCGCCAGCAGCTCAGGTGGGTCCGTCTATGGCCACACCTTC. Encoded protein: CASSSGGSVYGHTF. The full variable domain, with the rest looked up from reference TRBV5-1 and TRBJ1-2, is KAGVTQTPRYLIKTRGQQVTLSCSPISGHRSVSWYQQTPGQGLQFLFEYFSETQRNKGNFPGRFSGRQFSNSRSEMNVSTLELGDSALYLCASSSGGSVYGHTFGSGTRLTVV.

The genes are TRBV20-1 and TRBJ2-5, with D tentatively TRBD2 (6 bases). V dropped 6 bases and J dropped 4 bases, with 21 bases sitting between them. The length of the CDR3 is 15 residues. CDR1 is DFQATT, CDR2 SNEGSKA, per germline (reference sequence). CDR3 DNA sequence: TGCAGTGCCCATGCCTTTGGGGGAGGCGGAGAGACCCAGTACTTC. Translating it yields CSAHAFGGGGETQYF.

This clonotype showed up just a few times. This rearrangement joins TRBV6-5 to TRBJ2-2; 11 nucleotides line up with TRBD2. The CDR3 spans 15 residues. Germline V gene sequence: CDR1 MNHEY, CDR2 SVGAGI. After removal of 6 bases from V and 4 bases from J, the junction contained 4 bases not matched to a gene. In DNA, the CDR3 is TGTGCCAGCAGACTAGCGGGAGTTGTCACCGGGGAGCTGTTTTTT. Translated, it gives CASRLAGVVTGELFF.

On this clonotype: This may come from a read error, since a much larger clone is one base off. The chain combines TRBV6-2 or TRBV6-3 with TRBJ2-7; D is perhaps TRBD1 or TRBD2 (5 bases each). Germline V gene sequence: CDR1 MNHEY, CDR2 SVGEGT. This CDR3 region has 15 residues. The germline V and J ends were trimmed by 6 bases and 6 bases, with 21 bases remaining between them. Here the CDR3 DNA reads TGTGCCAGCAGCTCTCTACGGGACGGTTCTTCCGAGCAGTACTTC. As protein: CASSSLRDGSSEQYF.

For this clonotype: A much larger clone lies one base from this, so it may be a read error. J is TRBJ1-5 and V is TRBV4-1; D gene unclear. Trimming cost V 4 bases and J 0 bases, with 10 bases left between them. Per germline, CDR1 MGHRA and CDR2 YSYEKL. This CDR3 is 15 amino acids long. Written as DNA, the CDR3 is TGCGCCAGCAGCCTGATACCTTCTAGCAATCAGCCCCAGCATTTT. Translated, it gives CASSLIPSSNQPQHF.

This clonotype was observed many times. This rearrangement joins TRBV14 to TRBJ2-6; 12 bases map to TRBD1. The CDR3 has 21 residues. V shed 4 bases and J 0 bases; nucleotides not matched to a gene: 13. Germline values: CDR1 SGHDN, CDR2 FVKESK. The CDR3 DNA reads as TGTGCCAGCAGCCGCCGGGACAGGGGGCCTATTCTGGACTCTGGGGCCAACGTCCTGACTTTC. Protein: CASSRRDRGPILDSGANVLTF.

V usage is TRBV28 and J usage is TRBJ2-7; maybe TRBD2 (7 bases). V was clipped by 1 base and J by 1 base, with 14 bases between them. Germline CDR1 reads MDHEN; CDR2 reads SYDVKM. The CDR3 consists of 16 residues. In nucleotides, the CDR3 is TGTGCCAGCAGTTTATTGGGGGGGCTTTGGTCCTACGAGCAGTACTTC. Translated, it gives CASSLLGGLWSYEQYF. The whole variable domain, remainder taken from reference TRBV28 and TRBJ2-7, is DVKVTQSSRYLVKRTGEKVFLECVQDMDHENMFWYRQDPGLGLRLIYFSYDVKMKEKGDIPEGYSVSREKKERFSLILESASTNQTSMYLCASSLLGGLWSYEQYFGPGTRLTVT.

This clonotype was observed at least ten times. The V call is TRBV19, the J call TRBJ2-1; 9 positions agree with TRBD2. The CDR3 extends over 14 amino acids. The ends lost 4 bases at V and 7 bases at J; junction bases unmatched: 5. Germline V CDR1 and CDR2: LNHDA, SQIVND (reference sequence). The CDR3 nucleotides are TGTGCCAGTAGTAGCGGGAGGGCGGGGAATGAGCAGTTCTTC. Protein product: CASSSGRAGNEQFF.

This clonotype was observed at least ten times. J is TRBJ2-3 and V is TRBV6-2 or TRBV6-3; a weak D match, TRBD2 (6 bases). The V gene's germline CDR1 is MNHEY and CDR2 SVGEGT. The CDR3 totals 14 residues. The V end lost 5 bases, the J end lost 6 bases, and 15 bases lay between the germline ends. The DNA of the CDR3 is TGTGCCAGCAGTCAACTAGCCGTGTGGGATACGCAGTATTTT. It translates to CASSQLAVWDTQYF.

In this sample, this clonotype turned up many times. The chain uses TRBV11-2 and TRBJ2-1, with D maybe TRBD1 (5 bases). The CDR3 covers 12 residues. The V and J ends lost 6 bases and 12 bases respectively, with 15 bases between them. CDR1 and CDR2 from the germline V gene are SGHAT and FQNNGV. The CDR3 is CASSSQGGSQFF. In DNA form, the CDR3 reads TGTGCCAGCAGTTCTCAGGGTGGGTCGCAGTTCTTC.

V is TRBV6-2 or TRBV6-3 and J is TRBJ2-1, with 16 bases matching TRBD2. The CDR3 length is 19 residues. Losses at the gene ends were 2 bases for V and 5 bases for J; bases not matched to a gene: 9. From germline, CDR1 is MNHEY and CDR2 SVGEGT. CDR3 sequence (DNA): TGTGCCAGCAGTTACCCCCCGGGACTAGCGGGAGGGCAAGACAATGAGCAGTTCTTC. This encodes CASSYPPGLAGGQDNEQFF.

This clonotype occurred many times. The chain combines TRBV7-9 with TRBJ2-1, with 7 nucleotides matching TRBD1. This CDR3 comprises 17 residues. V shed 1 base, J shed 3 bases, and the junction held 9 bases outside the gene matches. Per germline, CDR1 SEHNR and CDR2 FQNEAQ (reference sequence). The CDR3 sequence: CASSLDRGVSRYNEQFF. CDR3 sequence (DNA): TGTGCCAGCAGCTTAGACAGGGGTGTGTCACGCTACAATGAGCAGTTCTTC.

This clonotype was picked up many times. V gene TRBV6-6 combines with J gene TRBJ2-7; 7 nucleotides align to TRBD1. Trimming removed 4 bases from V and 6 bases from J; junction bases left unmatched: 6. CDR3 length: 13 residues. Germline V gene data show CDR1 as MNHNY and CDR2 as SVGAGI (reference sequence). The CDR3 protein is CASSSGQASEQYF. The DNA for the CDR3 is TGTGCCAGCAGTTCCGGACAGGCAAGCGAGCAGTACTTC.

This clonotype has at least ten counts. The chain combines TRBV29-1 with TRBJ2-7, with a possible D match to TRBD2 (5 bases). This CDR3 spans 13 amino acids. V shed 3 bases and J shed 2 bases, with 11 bases lying between them. In germline, CDR1 is SQVTM, CDR2 ANQGSEA. For the CDR3, the DNA is TGCAGCGTTGACGGGGTGTCTCCCTACGAGCAGTACTTC. Translation gives CSVDGVSPYEQYF.

This clonotype was observed many times. The chain employs TRBV12-3 or TRBV12-4 and TRBJ1-1, with TRBD1 as a possible D gene (5 bases). Trimming removed 0 bases at V and 6 bases at J, with 11 bases between. This CDR3 has 14 amino acids. The CDR3, as DNA: TGTGCCAGCAGTTTAGCGCTGGGGGGTGCTGAAGCTTTCTTT. This codes for CASSLALGGAEAFF.

This clonotype occurred many times. V gene TRBV29-1 combines with J gene TRBJ2-3; no clear D gene. This CDR3 has 11 residues. In germline, CDR1 is SQVTM, CDR2 ANQGSEA. Trimming cost V 3 bases and J 4 bases, with 5 bases left between them. In DNA form, the CDR3 reads TGCAGCGTTGACTGGGCAGATACGCAGTATTTT. This codes for CSVDWADTQYF.

There are many counts of this clonotype. The chain uses TRBV20-1 and TRBJ2-3; TRBD2 aligns across 8 bases. The CDR3 length is 15 residues. CDR1 is DFQATT, CDR2 SNEGSKA, per germline (reference sequence). V shed 3 bases, J shed 4 bases, and the junction held 9 bases outside the gene matches. The DNA for the CDR3 is TGCAGTGCTAGGGAGAATAGCGGGATCGCAGATACGCAGTATTTT. Amino acids: CSARENSGIADTQYF.

This clonotype came up many times. The chain is built from TRBV7-9 and TRBJ1-1; D gene uncertain. The germline V and J ends were trimmed by 6 bases and 5 bases, with 16 bases remaining between them. The germline gives CDR1 SEHNR, CDR2 FQNEAQ (reference sequence). The CDR3 length is 14 residues. CDR3 sequence reads: CASSRTEVGTEAFF. The CDR3 nucleotides are TGTGCCAGCAGTCGGACGGAGGTTGGAACTGAAGCTTTCTTT.

Turning to this clonotype: The junction and the germline gene differ at one end; a read error may be behind it. Here the CDR3 DNA reads TGTGCTAGTGGTCCGAAGACTAGCGGGATCACCTACAATGAGCGGTTCTTC. Encoded protein: CASGPKTSGITYNERFF. V usage is TRBV12-3 or TRBV12-4 and J usage is TRBJ2-1, with 11 bases matching TRBD2. CDR3 length equals 17 residues.

In the case of this clonotype: It may be a read error: a sequence one base away is much more abundant. The V and J genes are TRBV11-2 and TRBJ1-1, with 7 positions matching TRBD1. Germline CDR1 and CDR2: SGHAT and FQNNGV. The CDR3 runs to 16 residues. CDR3 residues: CANSPRQGGLNTEAFF. In nucleotides, the CDR3 is TGTGCCAACAGCCCACGGCAGGGGGGATTGAACACTGAAGCTTTCTTT.

This clonotype was detected many times. The rearrangement joins TRBV11-2 to TRBJ2-5; 7 nucleotides align to TRBD1. CDR1 and CDR2 (germline): SGHAT, FQNNGV. There are 14 residues in the CDR3. Losses at the gene ends were 6 bases for V and 2 bases for J; bases not matched to a gene: 6. CDR3 sequence reads: CASRRPGQQETQYF. DNA for the CDR3: TGTGCCAGCAGACGTCCGGGACAGCAAGAGACCCAGTACTTC.

This clonotype was counted ten times or more. The J gene is TRBJ2-2, the V gene TRBV29-1; D ambiguous. CDR1 SQVTM and CDR2 ANQGSEA come from the germline V gene. The CDR3 is 15 residues long. Trimming removed 0 bases from V and 4 bases from J, with 12 bases in between. CDR3 DNA: TGCAGCGTTGAAGAGTTCCCACGAACCACCGGGGAGCTGTTTTTT. This gives the protein CSVEEFPRTTGELFF.

Regarding this clonotype: Because it lacks the conserved phenylalanine or tryptophan at the end, this CDR3 is likely a read error. The chain is built from TRBV20-1 and TRBJ1-1, with 9 bases that match TRBD1. J gave up 4 bases and V 6 bases, and 9 bases lay outside the gene matches. The V gene's germline CDR1 is DFQATT and CDR2 SNEGSKA (reference sequence). The CDR3 consists of 14 residues. This chain's CDR3 is CSASVGQGSTEAFL. CDR3 DNA: TGCAGTGCAAGCGTGGGACAGGGAAGCACTGAAGCTTTCCTT.